This TCR beta chain is from a study of CD8 T cells in Susac syndrome. A quantity of roughly 0.5 to 1 ug RNA underwent reverse transcription using random hexamers. With immunoSEQ multiplex PCR, TCR beta CDR3 was amplified across 54 Vbeta and 13 Jbeta. TCRdb used MiXCR to reprocess the immunoSEQ multiplex PCR reads, holding one entry per CDR3 protein. The sample carries around 71,000 distinct CDR3 sequences, roughly 93% recorded once. Negative isolation was applied to CD8+ and CD4+ T cells, and FACS enrichment was applied to TEMRA cells. The V gene lost 4 bases and the J gene lost 5 bases, with 11 bases spanning the gap. This CDR3 region has 13 residues. CDR1 and CDR2 (germline): MNHEY, SVGEGT.

V usage is TRBV6-2 or TRBV6-3 and J usage is TRBJ2-5, with D perhaps TRBD2 (7 bases). Source material: CD4+ T cells from PBMCs. The source is a human donor with Susac syndrome. The CDR3: CASSWTRGETQYF. As DNA, the CDR3 is TGTGCCAGCAGTTGGACTAGGGGGGAGACCCAGTACTTC.